These 6 T cell receptor beta chains share one sample of origin, sequenced in a study of breast tumors, draining lymph nodes, adjacent tissues. In TCRdb, the multiplex PCR reads were re-called with MiXCR into one record per CDR3 protein. The sample contains approximately 9,000 distinct CDR3 sequences, 42% of which appear only once. What was sequenced was tumor-adjacent breast tissue. These receptors came from a female donor with breast cancer. Some clones in this sample may be carry-over from other donors' samples.

This clonotype is labeled medium-sized. V and J are TRBV7-3 and TRBJ1-5, with D possibly being TRBD1 (5 bases). The CDR3 totals 15 residues. CDR1 and CDR2 (germline): SGHTA, FQGTGA. Trimming left V 1 base short and J 1 base short, with 8 bases between. This chain's CDR3 is CASSLNGGSNQPQHF. The CDR3 DNA reads TGTGCCAGCAGCTTAAATGGGGGAAGCAATCAGCCCCAGCATTTT.

In its sample, this clonotype is medium-sized (0.01 to 0.1%). This chain links TRBV10-3 with TRBJ1-2; D ambiguous. The CDR3 is made up of 13 amino acids. The germline V gene encodes CDR1 ENHRY and CDR2 SYGVKD. The ends were cut back, 0 bases at V and 6 bases at J, with 8 bases in the middle. CDR3 in DNA: TGTGCCATCAGTGAGTCGGAAAGGAATGGCTACACCTTC. Amino acids: CAISESERNGYTF.

The chain joins TRBV24-1 to TRBJ2-1; 13 bases align to TRBD2. This CDR3 is 16 amino acids long. V lost 4 bases and J lost 4; bases outside the gene matches: 3. CDR1 is KGHDR and CDR2 is SFDVKD in the germline V gene. CDR3 protein: CATSDGLAGAYNEQFF. The CDR3 nucleotides read TGTGCCACCAGTGACGGACTAGCGGGGGCGTACAATGAGCAGTTCTTC.

The chain couples TRBV27 to TRBJ1-1; no definite D call. The CDR3 runs to 13 residues. Germline assignment: CDR1 MNHEY and CDR2 SMNVEV (reference sequence). V was shortened by 6 bases and J by 0 bases, with 8 bases between the two germline ends. CDR3 nucleotide sequence: TGTGCCAGCAGGACCATGATGAACACTGAAGCTTTCTTT. Its translation: CASRTMMNTEAFF.

This clonotype rates as medium-sized. The V call is TRBV6-6, the J call TRBJ1-3; D not resolved. The length of the CDR3 is 13 residues. V shed 5 bases and J shed 6 bases, with 11 bases lying between them. CDR1 is MNHNY and CDR2 is SVGAGI in the germline V gene (reference sequence). The CDR3 here is CASSPGYENTIYF. The CDR3 DNA reads TGTGCCAGCAGTCCGGGATATGAAAACACCATATATTTT.

In its sample, this clonotype ranks as medium-sized. This rearrangement joins TRBV29-1 to TRBJ2-7; 7 bases agree with TRBD2. This CDR3 is 13 amino acids long. Germline loops: CDR1 SQVTM, CDR2 ANQGSEA. The junction had 9 bases not matched to a gene; V was cut back by 3 bases and J by 7 bases. CDR3 sequence: CSVDSSGDGEQYF. CDR3 sequence (DNA): TGCAGCGTTGATTCGAGCGGGGACGGGGAGCAGTACTTC.